This TCR beta chain originates from a study of T-cell reconstitution after alpha-beta-depleted transplantation in children. This clonotype was detected ten times or more. Preparation of the TCRbeta library used unique molecular identifiers. TCRdb recomputed calls from the PCR reads with MiXCR, one row per CDR3 protein. The sample lists approximately 650,000 distinct CDR3 sequences, around 13% seen once, with around 0.8% in the top ten. CDR1 is DFQATT and CDR2 is SNEGSKA in the germline V gene (reference sequence). This CDR3 comprises 13 residues. The gene calls are TRBV20-1 and TRBJ1-4, with D perhaps matching TRBD1 (5 bases). The sequence was collected from a girl aged 2 to 9 with congenital amegakaryocytic thrombocytopenia, due to receive a stem cell transplant. Sequencing used PBMCs, obtained before TCRalphabeta/CD19-depleted stem cell transplant. The DNA of the CDR3 is TGCAGCGGGGGTCTTCCCCCCGAGGGAAAACTGTTTTTT. Translated, it gives CSGGLPPEGKLFF.